These T cell receptor beta chains were read from a single sample in a study of blood T cell repertoires in COVID-19. The data were produced by immunoSEQ multiplex PCR, yet TCRdb's version contains in-frame clones alone and is incomplete. The sample has roughly 80,000 clones; about four fifths are singletons. The sample taken for sequencing was peripheral blood. Receptors were obtained from a human donor in a cohort sampled during active COVID-19. Each CDR3 is given with its conserved first and last residue. Each record gives: J gene, D gene, V gene, clone size, CDR3 DNA, CDR3 protein. The D gene is left open where the match is weak. For some rows the clone size is stated as once, few or many, or as a class when expanded; others skip it.

j_gene: TRBJ2-7
d_gene: TRBD2
v_gene: TRBV19
abundance: few
CDR3nt: TGTGCCAGTAGTATAGCCAGCGGGAGATACGAGCAGTACTTC
CDR3aa: CASSIASGRYEQYF

j_gene: TRBJ2-4
d_gene: -
v_gene: TRBV11-2
abundance: -
CDR3nt: TGTGCCAGCAGCCCGGAGGGGGCGAAAAACATTCAGTACTTC
CDR3aa: CASSPEGAKNIQYF

j_gene: TRBJ2-2
d_gene: TRBD1
v_gene: TRBV28
abundance: -
CDR3nt: TGTGCCAGCAGTTTATGGGGACAGTACACCGGGGAGCTGTTTTTT
CDR3aa: CASSLWGQYTGELFF

j_gene: TRBJ2-3
d_gene: TRBD2
v_gene: TRBV24-1
abundance: -
CDR3nt: TGTGCCACCAGTGACCCGGGGGGGTCGGTCGGGACAGATACGCAGTATTTT
CDR3aa: CATSDPGGSVGTDTQYF

j_gene: TRBJ2-1
d_gene: -
v_gene: TRBV3-1/TRBV3-2
abundance: -
CDR3nt: TGTGCCAGCAGCCAAGAATGGGGCCGTCCTTACAATGAGCAGTTCTTC
CDR3aa: CASSQEWGRPYNEQFF

j_gene: TRBJ1-2
d_gene: TRBD1
v_gene: TRBV2
abundance: -
CDR3nt: TGTGCCAGCGCTGAGACAGGGGAGGGCTACACCTTC
CDR3aa: CASAETGEGYTF

j_gene: TRBJ2-3
d_gene: TRBD1
v_gene: TRBV28
abundance: -
CDR3nt: TGTGCCAGCAGTGGGGGACAGGGGAACACAGATACGCAGTATTTT
CDR3aa: CASSGGQGNTDTQYF

j_gene: TRBJ2-1
d_gene: TRBD2
v_gene: TRBV7-2
abundance: once
CDR3nt: TGTGCCAGCAGCTTCCCGGGGGGGAGCTCCTACAATGAGCAGTTCTTC
CDR3aa: CASSFPGGSSYNEQFF

j_gene: TRBJ2-1
d_gene: -
v_gene: TRBV6-5
abundance: -
CDR3nt: TGTGCCAGCAGTTACTCGGAGCGGTACAATGAGCAGTTCTTC
CDR3aa: CASSYSERYNEQFF

j_gene: TRBJ2-5
d_gene: -
v_gene: TRBV3-1/TRBV3-2
abundance: -
CDR3nt: TGTGCCAGCAGCCAAGGCCCGAGCGACCCGGAGGAGACCCAGTACTTC
CDR3aa: CASSQGPSDPEETQYF

j_gene: TRBJ2-5
d_gene: -
v_gene: TRBV19
abundance: -
CDR3nt: TGTGCCAGTAGTATAGGGGGCGTCGGCGAGACCCAGTACTTC
CDR3aa: CASSIGGVGETQYF

j_gene: TRBJ2-1
d_gene: TRBD2
v_gene: TRBV18
abundance: few
CDR3nt: TGTGCCAGCTCACCAAAGGCTAGCGGGAATGAGCAGTTCTTC
CDR3aa: CASSPKASGNEQFF

j_gene: TRBJ1-4
d_gene: -
v_gene: TRBV12-3/TRBV12-4
abundance: -
CDR3nt: TGTGCCAGCGCCCGAGGGAATGAAAAACTGTTTTTT
CDR3aa: CASARGNEKLFF

j_gene: TRBJ2-7
d_gene: TRBD2
v_gene: TRBV11-3
abundance: -
CDR3nt: TGTGCCAGCAGCTTATTACGGGAGGGCCCTCCCGCTAAGTCCTACGAGCAGTACTTC
CDR3aa: CASSLLREGPPAKSYEQYF

j_gene: TRBJ2-5
d_gene: -
v_gene: TRBV11-2
abundance: -
CDR3nt: TGTGCCAGCAGCATAGGGAGGGAGACCCAGTACTTC
CDR3aa: CASSIGRETQYF

j_gene: TRBJ2-2
d_gene: TRBD1
v_gene: TRBV7-3
abundance: -
CDR3nt: TGTGCCAGCGGACCTACAGGGGACACCGGGGAGCTGTTTTTT
CDR3aa: CASGPTGDTGELFF

j_gene: TRBJ2-7
d_gene: TRBD2
v_gene: TRBV10-3
abundance: -
CDR3nt: TGTGCCATCAGCCGAGGGACTAGCGGACTGGGCGAGCAGTACTTC
CDR3aa: CAISRGTSGLGEQYF

j_gene: TRBJ1-2
d_gene: -
v_gene: TRBV5-1
abundance: -
CDR3nt: TGCGCCAGCAGCCCGGGCGCAGGGATAACCTATGGCTACACCTTC
CDR3aa: CASSPGAGITYGYTF

j_gene: TRBJ1-1
d_gene: -
v_gene: TRBV29-1
abundance: -
CDR3nt: TGCAGCGTTGAAGCCGGCCGGGGCACTGAAGCTTTCTTT
CDR3aa: CSVEAGRGTEAFF

j_gene: TRBJ2-3
d_gene: -
v_gene: TRBV18
abundance: -
CDR3nt: TGTGCCAGCTCACCAATACTGTATAGCACAGATACGCAGTATTTT
CDR3aa: CASSPILYSTDTQYF

j_gene: TRBJ2-5
d_gene: TRBD2
v_gene: TRBV5-1
abundance: -
CDR3nt: TGCGCCAGCCGCGGGGGGACCCAAGGGACCCAGTACTTC
CDR3aa: CASRGGTQGTQYF

j_gene: TRBJ2-2
d_gene: TRBD1
v_gene: TRBV6-5
abundance: -
CDR3nt: TGTGCCAGCAACCGACAGGGAACCGGGGAGCTGTTTTTT
CDR3aa: CASNRQGTGELFF

j_gene: TRBJ1-6
d_gene: TRBD1
v_gene: TRBV28
abundance: -
CDR3nt: TGTGCCAGCAGTTTCCCTATTGGGACAGGGAGATCACCCCTCCACTTT
CDR3aa: CASSFPIGTGRSPLHF

j_gene: TRBJ2-7
d_gene: TRBD1
v_gene: TRBV9
abundance: -
CDR3nt: TGTGCCAGCAGCGTCGGGACAGGCCGCTACGAGCAGTACTTC
CDR3aa: CASSVGTGRYEQYF

j_gene: TRBJ2-7
d_gene: TRBD2
v_gene: TRBV2
abundance: -
CDR3nt: TGTGCCAGCAGCCTTCCGCGGGAGGGTTATTACTTC
CDR3aa: CASSLPREGYYF

j_gene: TRBJ1-1
d_gene: -
v_gene: TRBV5-1
abundance: few
CDR3nt: TGCGCCAGCAGTCGGTACGACACTGAAGCTTTCTTT
CDR3aa: CASSRYDTEAFF

j_gene: TRBJ2-7
d_gene: TRBD2
v_gene: TRBV5-1
abundance: -
CDR3nt: TGCGCCAGCAGCTTGCCCCGGGAGGGATACGAGCAGTACTTC
CDR3aa: CASSLPREGYEQYF

j_gene: TRBJ1-4
d_gene: -
v_gene: TRBV15
abundance: -
CDR3nt: TGTGCCACCAGCAGAGCAGGGACTCCTGAAAAACTGTTTTTT
CDR3aa: CATSRAGTPEKLFF

j_gene: TRBJ2-3
d_gene: -
v_gene: TRBV11-2
abundance: -
CDR3nt: TGTGCCAGCAGCTTAGAGGCGAGGCGAACAGATACGCAGTATTTT
CDR3aa: CASSLEARRTDTQYF

j_gene: TRBJ1-1
d_gene: -
v_gene: TRBV5-4
abundance: -
CDR3nt: TGTGCCAGCAGCTTGGGGGTCAGGGGCACTGAAGCTTTCTTT
CDR3aa: CASSLGVRGTEAFF

j_gene: TRBJ1-1
d_gene: -
v_gene: TRBV6-6
abundance: -
CDR3nt: TGTGCCAGCAGTTACCCAGGGGTGAACACTGAAGCTTTCTTT
CDR3aa: CASSYPGVNTEAFF

j_gene: TRBJ1-2
d_gene: -
v_gene: TRBV21-1
abundance: -
CDR3nt: TGTGTCCCCCGAGGGGGTGGCTATGGCTACACCTTC
CDR3aa: CVPRGGGYGYTF

j_gene: TRBJ2-3
d_gene: -
v_gene: TRBV7-2
abundance: -
CDR3nt: TGTGCCAGCAGCTTAGCGCTGGCGGCTACGCAGTATTTT
CDR3aa: CASSLALAATQYF

j_gene: TRBJ2-2
d_gene: TRBD2
v_gene: TRBV7-9
abundance: -
CDR3nt: TGTGCCAGCAGCTTAGATACAGCGGGAGGGCCCAGCGGGGAGCTGTTTTTT
CDR3aa: CASSLDTAGGPSGELFF

j_gene: TRBJ1-1
d_gene: TRBD1
v_gene: TRBV19
abundance: -
CDR3nt: TGTGCCAGTTCGGACAGGGGGAACACTGAAGCTTTCTTT
CDR3aa: CASSDRGNTEAFF

j_gene: TRBJ1-4
d_gene: -
v_gene: TRBV30
abundance: -
CDR3nt: TGTGCCTGGGAACGGGGAGGGGAAAAACTGTTTTTT
CDR3aa: CAWERGGEKLFF

j_gene: TRBJ2-5
d_gene: -
v_gene: TRBV6-2/TRBV6-3
abundance: few
CDR3nt: TGTGCCAGCAGCTCCCCAAACCAAGAGACCCAGTACTTC
CDR3aa: CASSSPNQETQYF

j_gene: TRBJ1-5
d_gene: -
v_gene: TRBV19
abundance: -
CDR3nt: TGTGCCAGTAGTATGAACAGGGCCTTTAATCAGCCCCAGCATTTT
CDR3aa: CASSMNRAFNQPQHF

j_gene: TRBJ2-3
d_gene: TRBD1
v_gene: TRBV28
abundance: -
CDR3nt: TGTGCCAGCACCAGGACAGGGGGCGCGGAGGATACGCAGTATTTT
CDR3aa: CASTRTGGAEDTQYF

j_gene: TRBJ1-5
d_gene: -
v_gene: TRBV2
abundance: few
CDR3nt: TGTGCCAGCAGGCCCCCGGCCGGGGGGGGCAATCAGCCCCAGCATTTT
CDR3aa: CASRPPAGGGNQPQHF

j_gene: TRBJ2-3
d_gene: TRBD2
v_gene: TRBV24-1
abundance: -
CDR3nt: TGTGCCACCAGTGATTTGAGAAGCGGGGTTACAGATACGCAGTATTTT
CDR3aa: CATSDLRSGVTDTQYF

j_gene: TRBJ2-3
d_gene: TRBD2
v_gene: TRBV30
abundance: -
CDR3nt: TGTGCCGTAGCGGGGGGTCGGGGCACAGATACGCAGTATTTT
CDR3aa: CAVAGGRGTDTQYF

j_gene: TRBJ1-3
d_gene: TRBD1
v_gene: TRBV5-6
abundance: -
CDR3nt: TGTGCCAGCTCCCGGACAGGGAAGAATTCTGGAAACACCATATATTTT
CDR3aa: CASSRTGKNSGNTIYF

j_gene: TRBJ2-1
d_gene: TRBD1
v_gene: TRBV7-3
abundance: -
CDR3nt: TGTGCCAGCAGTGGACAGGGAATTTACAATGAGCAGTTCTTC
CDR3aa: CASSGQGIYNEQFF